The subject of this entry is one TCR beta chain. This CDR3 has 16 residues. The ends were cut back, 2 bases at V and 1 base at J, with 9 bases in the middle. From germline, CDR1 is LNHDA and CDR2 SQIVND (reference sequence). The sample comes from a study of blood T cell repertoires in COVID-19. Study-wide background: Material from acute and convalescent COVID-19 was sourced from the United States, Italy and Spain. PBMCs, B-cell-depleted T cells, or T cells were the source of the cDNA or gDNA that made up the material.

Original processing methods: The authors estimated nucleated cell counts from reference gene primer amplification. The protocol was immunoSEQ multiplex PCR, while the TCRdb copy is restricted to in-frame clones and leaves out a portion. V, J and clone size reflect that table, while D and trimming were determined from the DNA. This table holds around 190,000 clones, about 88% found once. This clonotype was obtained from a young man with active or convalescent COVID-19. Material: peripheral blood. The rearrangement joins TRBV19 to TRBJ1-6; D uncertain. CDR3 nucleotide sequence: TGTGCCAGTAGTATAAGCGGAGGATCCTATAATTCACCCCTCCACTTT. This translates into CASSISGGSYNSPLHF.